A selection of T cell receptor beta chains follows, all from one sample in a study of blood T cell repertoires in COVID-19. Method: immunoSEQ multiplex PCR; TCRdb's copy keeps in-frame clones and lacks some. Of around 230,000 clones in the sample, about nine tenths were seen once. The sample consisted of PBMCs or T cells enriched from blood (not recorded which). These receptors were taken from a woman in her twenties or thirties with acute COVID-19. The CDR3 runs from the conserved cysteine through the conserved F or W. Each record gives: J gene, V gene, D gene, clone size, CDR3 DNA, CDR3 protein. A D gene is named only where the DNA matches it firmly. Clone size, where shown, is once, few, many, or a class for clones that have expanded.

j_gene: TRBJ2-1
v_gene: TRBV15
d_gene: TRBD2
abundance: once
CDR3nt: TGTGCCACCAGCTACAACCCCACGGGGGGGCCTGGATATGAGCAGTTCTTC
CDR3aa: CATSYNPTGGPGYEQFF

j_gene: TRBJ1-5
v_gene: TRBV5-8
d_gene: .
abundance: once
CDR3nt: TGTGCCAGCAGCTTGCAGGTCGGTCAGCCCCAGCATTTT
CDR3aa: CASSLQVGQPQHF

j_gene: TRBJ1-2
v_gene: TRBV2
d_gene: .
abundance: .
CDR3nt: TGTGCCAGCAGCCTAAACACGGGGAGGATCCCGGGAGGCTACACCTTC
CDR3aa: CASSLNTGRIPGGYTF

j_gene: TRBJ1-6
v_gene: TRBV28
d_gene: .
abundance: .
CDR3nt: TGTGCCAGCAGTTTAGAACAGATAAGCTCCTATAATTCACCCCTCCACTTT
CDR3aa: CASSLEQISSYNSPLHF

j_gene: TRBJ1-1
v_gene: TRBV7-9
d_gene: TRBD1
abundance: .
CDR3nt: TGTGCCGGCCAGGGGGAAAAGAACACTGAAGCTTTCTTT
CDR3aa: CAGQGEKNTEAFF

j_gene: TRBJ1-1
v_gene: TRBV19
d_gene: TRBD1
abundance: .
CDR3nt: TGTGCCAGTAGTCGGAGACAGGGCACTGAAGCTTTCTTT
CDR3aa: CASSRRQGTEAFF

j_gene: TRBJ2-7
v_gene: TRBV7-9
d_gene: .
abundance: .
CDR3nt: TGTGCCAGCAGCTTAGGGGCGGGGAACTCCTACGAGCAGTACTTC
CDR3aa: CASSLGAGNSYEQYF

j_gene: TRBJ1-3
v_gene: TRBV11-2
d_gene: .
abundance: .
CDR3nt: TGTGCCAGCAGGAAAACGCCCGGGAAGCCTGGAAACACCATATATTTT
CDR3aa: CASRKTPGKPGNTIYF

j_gene: TRBJ1-3
v_gene: TRBV19
d_gene: .
abundance: few
CDR3nt: TGTGCCAGTAGTCCCCCCTTATGGACTTCTGGAAACACCATATATTTT
CDR3aa: CASSPPLWTSGNTIYF

j_gene: TRBJ2-7
v_gene: TRBV4-1
d_gene: TRBD2
abundance: once
CDR3nt: TGCGCCAGCAGCCAAGATCTCCAGCGGGGTAACTACGAGCAGTACTTC
CDR3aa: CASSQDLQRGNYEQYF

j_gene: TRBJ1-1
v_gene: TRBV2
d_gene: .
abundance: .
CDR3nt: TGTGCCAGCAGAGAAGGTACGGTGAACACTGAAGCTTTCTTT
CDR3aa: CASREGTVNTEAFF

j_gene: TRBJ2-1
v_gene: TRBV6-5
d_gene: TRBD1
abundance: .
CDR3nt: TGTGCCAGCACTACACGGGGGACAGGGCGCAATGAGCAGTTCTTC
CDR3aa: CASTTRGTGRNEQFF

j_gene: TRBJ1-1
v_gene: TRBV3-1/TRBV3-2
d_gene: .
abundance: .
CDR3nt: TGTGCCAGCAGCCCGAGTAGTGCGGCGAACACTGAAGCTTTCTTT
CDR3aa: CASSPSSAANTEAFF

j_gene: TRBJ1-2
v_gene: TRBV4-1
d_gene: TRBD1
abundance: .
CDR3nt: TGCGCCAGCAGCCAAGATCCGGGACAGGGGCATAGTGGCTACACCTTC
CDR3aa: CASSQDPGQGHSGYTF

j_gene: TRBJ1-1
v_gene: TRBV20-1
d_gene: .
abundance: few
CDR3nt: TGCAGTGCCAGTCAGGGCGAGCGCGAAGCTTTCTTT
CDR3aa: CSASQGEREAFF

j_gene: TRBJ1-4
v_gene: TRBV28
d_gene: TRBD1
abundance: .
CDR3nt: TGTGCCAGCAGGGCGCAAGGACAGGTGGAAAAACTGTTTTTT
CDR3aa: CASRAQGQVEKLFF

j_gene: TRBJ2-3
v_gene: TRBV18
d_gene: TRBD1
abundance: .
CDR3nt: TGTGCCAGCTCACCCCAACAGGGGGCGGGAGATACGCAGTATTTT
CDR3aa: CASSPQQGAGDTQYF

j_gene: TRBJ2-7
v_gene: TRBV28
d_gene: TRBD1
abundance: .
CDR3nt: TGTGCCAGCAGTTTACCGGGACAGGTGTACGAGCAGTACTTC
CDR3aa: CASSLPGQVYEQYF

j_gene: TRBJ1-2
v_gene: TRBV6-5
d_gene: .
abundance: .
CDR3nt: TGTGCCAGCAGACCTACAGGGTCGGGGTTCTATGGCTACACCTTC
CDR3aa: CASRPTGSGFYGYTF

j_gene: TRBJ2-3
v_gene: TRBV10-1
d_gene: TRBD1
abundance: .
CDR3nt: TGCGCCAGCAGTGGGACAGGGGCAGATACGCAGTATTTT
CDR3aa: CASSGTGADTQYF

j_gene: TRBJ2-7
v_gene: TRBV6-5
d_gene: TRBD1
abundance: .
CDR3nt: TGTGCCAGCAGAACAGGGGTCGACGAGCAGTACTTC
CDR3aa: CASRTGVDEQYF

j_gene: TRBJ1-1
v_gene: TRBV7-9
d_gene: .
abundance: .
CDR3nt: TGTGCCAGCAGCTTAGCGGAGCGGGACACTGAAGCTTTCTTT
CDR3aa: CASSLAERDTEAFF

j_gene: TRBJ1-5
v_gene: TRBV20-1
d_gene: TRBD1
abundance: .
CDR3nt: TGCAGTGCTAGTATTCCCATCATTTTAGGGGGCTCAAGCAATCAGCCCCAGCATTTT
CDR3aa: CSASIPIILGGSSNQPQHF

j_gene: TRBJ1-5
v_gene: TRBV19
d_gene: .
abundance: .
CDR3nt: TGTGCTACTAGTTCGGATGAGGGCTTAAATCAGCCCCAGCATTTT
CDR3aa: CATSSDEGLNQPQHF

j_gene: TRBJ2-7
v_gene: TRBV7-6
d_gene: .
abundance: many
CDR3nt: TGTGCCAGCAGCTTAGCAACGGACAGATCCTACGAGCAGTACTTC
CDR3aa: CASSLATDRSYEQYF

j_gene: TRBJ1-3
v_gene: TRBV18
d_gene: .
abundance: .
CDR3nt: TGTGCCAGCTCGCCTCGGGGGTCCCCTGGAAACACCATATATTTT
CDR3aa: CASSPRGSPGNTIYF

j_gene: TRBJ1-2
v_gene: TRBV6-5
d_gene: TRBD1
abundance: few
CDR3nt: TGTGCCAGCAGTTCATCAGGGGGCGATGGCTACACCTTC
CDR3aa: CASSSSGGDGYTF

j_gene: TRBJ1-2
v_gene: TRBV9
d_gene: .
abundance: .
CDR3nt: TGTGCCAGCAGCGGGACAGCCCCTAGCTATGGCTACACCTTC
CDR3aa: CASSGTAPSYGYTF

j_gene: TRBJ1-2
v_gene: TRBV6-5
d_gene: TRBD1
abundance: .
CDR3nt: TGTGCCAGCCGAGACAGGGCCTTAAACTATGGCTACACCTTC
CDR3aa: CASRDRALNYGYTF

j_gene: TRBJ2-7
v_gene: TRBV6-5
d_gene: TRBD1
abundance: .
CDR3nt: TGTGCCAGCAGTTACCGGACAGGGCTCGAGCAGTACTTC
CDR3aa: CASSYRTGLEQYF

j_gene: TRBJ1-2
v_gene: TRBV9
d_gene: TRBD1
abundance: .
CDR3nt: TGTGCCAGCAGCCTATGGACAGGGTCGCGGGTAGCTTATGGCTACACCTTC
CDR3aa: CASSLWTGSRVAYGYTF

j_gene: TRBJ1-1
v_gene: TRBV21-1
d_gene: .
abundance: .
CDR3nt: TGTGCCAGCAGCAAAGGGCGGGGGGAGGACACTGAAGCTTTCTTT
CDR3aa: CASSKGRGEDTEAFF

j_gene: TRBJ2-3
v_gene: TRBV5-1
d_gene: TRBD2
abundance: once
CDR3nt: TGCGCCAGCAGTCCTTCGGTAGCGGGGGGCCAGACAGATACGCAGTATTTT
CDR3aa: CASSPSVAGGQTDTQYF

j_gene: TRBJ2-2
v_gene: TRBV24-1
d_gene: TRBD1
abundance: few
CDR3nt: TGTGCCACCAGTCCCCCTATGACAGGGACCACCGGGGAGCTGTTTTTT
CDR3aa: CATSPPMTGTTGELFF

j_gene: TRBJ2-2
v_gene: TRBV16
d_gene: .
abundance: .
CDR3nt: TGTGCCAGCAGCCACTCCAGCACCGGGGAGCTGTTTTTT
CDR3aa: CASSHSSTGELFF

j_gene: TRBJ1-2
v_gene: TRBV7-9
d_gene: .
abundance: few
CDR3nt: TGTGCCAGCAGCTTAGGAGTTAACTATGGCTACACCTTC
CDR3aa: CASSLGVNYGYTF

j_gene: TRBJ1-5
v_gene: TRBV2
d_gene: TRBD1
abundance: .
CDR3nt: TGTGCCAGCAGATCCAACAGGGGGGCCAGCAATCAGCCCCAGCATTTT
CDR3aa: CASRSNRGASNQPQHF

j_gene: TRBJ2-1
v_gene: TRBV5-6
d_gene: .
abundance: once
CDR3nt: TGTGCCAGCAGCTTGGGGTCCATCGCGAATGAGCAGTTCTTC
CDR3aa: CASSLGSIANEQFF

j_gene: TRBJ1-5
v_gene: TRBV6-5
d_gene: TRBD1
abundance: .
CDR3nt: TGTGCCAGCAGTAACACAGGGGGCAATCAGCCCCAGCATTTT
CDR3aa: CASSNTGGNQPQHF

j_gene: TRBJ2-3
v_gene: TRBV2
d_gene: TRBD2
abundance: .
CDR3nt: TGTGCCAGCAACGTCCGACTAGCGGCCCGCACAGATACGCAGTATTTT
CDR3aa: CASNVRLAARTDTQYF

j_gene: TRBJ1-1
v_gene: TRBV5-1
d_gene: .
abundance: .
CDR3nt: TGCGCCAGCAGCCCCACCCCCCGGGGGACTAACACTGAAGCTTTCTTT
CDR3aa: CASSPTPRGTNTEAFF

j_gene: TRBJ2-2
v_gene: TRBV7-2
d_gene: .
abundance: .
CDR3nt: TGTGCCAGCAGCCTGGGAGGTTCCGGGAACACCGGGGAGCTGTTTTTT
CDR3aa: CASSLGGSGNTGELFF

j_gene: TRBJ1-1
v_gene: TRBV5-1
d_gene: TRBD1
abundance: .
CDR3nt: TGCGCCAGCAGCTCCGGACAGGGTTCGCACACTGAAGCTTTCTTT
CDR3aa: CASSSGQGSHTEAFF

j_gene: TRBJ2-1
v_gene: TRBV18
d_gene: TRBD1
abundance: .
CDR3nt: TGTGCCAGCTCAACACTAACAGGGGAGAACTACAATGAGCAGTTCTTC
CDR3aa: CASSTLTGENYNEQFF

j_gene: TRBJ1-2
v_gene: TRBV6-1
d_gene: .
abundance: .
CDR3nt: TGTGCCAGCAGTGAGGTCAGAACTATTGGCTACACCTTC
CDR3aa: CASSEVRTIGYTF

j_gene: TRBJ1-1
v_gene: TRBV29-1
d_gene: TRBD1
abundance: .
CDR3nt: TGCAGCGTTGAAGATCCACAGGGGGCGGCTGAAGCTTTCTTT
CDR3aa: CSVEDPQGAAEAFF

j_gene: TRBJ2-5
v_gene: TRBV5-1
d_gene: TRBD2
abundance: .
CDR3nt: TGCGCCAGCAGCTTGTTTAGCGGGGGGCAAGAGACCCAGTACTTC
CDR3aa: CASSLFSGGQETQYF

j_gene: TRBJ1-5
v_gene: TRBV15
d_gene: TRBD1
abundance: .
CDR3nt: TGTGCCACCAGGAACACAGGGGGCCAGCCCCAGCATTTT
CDR3aa: CATRNTGGQPQHF

j_gene: TRBJ2-7
v_gene: TRBV6-2/TRBV6-3
d_gene: TRBD2
abundance: .
CDR3nt: TGTGCCAGCAGCCTAGCGGCACCCTACGAGCAGTACTTC
CDR3aa: CASSLAAPYEQYF

j_gene: TRBJ1-2
v_gene: TRBV2
d_gene: .
abundance: .
CDR3nt: TGTGCCAGCAGTCCCCCCGGGGGCTATGGCTACACCTTC
CDR3aa: CASSPPGGYGYTF

j_gene: TRBJ2-3
v_gene: TRBV4-1
d_gene: TRBD2
abundance: .
CDR3nt: TGCGCCAGCAGCCCTGAGCGGGGGGGCCCCTCCACGGATACGCAGTATTTT
CDR3aa: CASSPERGGPSTDTQYF

j_gene: TRBJ2-7
v_gene: TRBV7-9
d_gene: TRBD2
abundance: .
CDR3nt: TGTGCCAGCAGCTTTGGAGGACTAGCACATTACGAGCAGTACTTC
CDR3aa: CASSFGGLAHYEQYF

j_gene: TRBJ1-2
v_gene: TRBV6-1
d_gene: .
abundance: .
CDR3nt: TGTGCCAGCAGTGACCCAGGGACTAACTATGGCTACACCTTC
CDR3aa: CASSDPGTNYGYTF

j_gene: TRBJ1-6
v_gene: TRBV7-9
d_gene: .
abundance: few
CDR3nt: TGTGCCAGCAGCAGCGGCGAGGGCCCCCTCCACTTT
CDR3aa: CASSSGEGPLHF

j_gene: TRBJ1-1
v_gene: TRBV18
d_gene: TRBD1
abundance: .
CDR3nt: TGTGCCAGCTCACAGGGCCAACAGGGGGCTAACACTGAAGCTTTCTTT
CDR3aa: CASSQGQQGANTEAFF

j_gene: TRBJ1-5
v_gene: TRBV6-5
d_gene: .
abundance: .
CDR3nt: TGTGCCAGCAGTTACGAAGCCGGGGGGCGCGATCAGCCCCAGCATTTT
CDR3aa: CASSYEAGGRDQPQHF

j_gene: TRBJ2-6
v_gene: TRBV27
d_gene: TRBD1
abundance: .
CDR3nt: TGTGCCAGCAGTCTAAGACAGGGACGCCCCGCCTCTGGGGCCAACGTCCTGACTTTC
CDR3aa: CASSLRQGRPASGANVLTF